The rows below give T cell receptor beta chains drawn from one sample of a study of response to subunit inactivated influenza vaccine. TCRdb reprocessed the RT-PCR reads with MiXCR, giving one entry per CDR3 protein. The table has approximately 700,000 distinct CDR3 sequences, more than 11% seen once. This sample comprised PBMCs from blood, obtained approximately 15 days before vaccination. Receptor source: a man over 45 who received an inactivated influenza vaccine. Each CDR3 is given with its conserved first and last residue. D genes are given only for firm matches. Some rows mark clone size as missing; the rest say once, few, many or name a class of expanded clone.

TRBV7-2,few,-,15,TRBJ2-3,CASSFPPGVTDTQYF,TGTGCCAGCAGCTTTCCCCCGGGGGTCACAGATACGCAGTATTTT
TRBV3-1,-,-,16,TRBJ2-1,CASSPWGGGDYNEQFF,TGTGCCAGCAGCCCTTGGGGAGGGGGCGACTACAATGAGCAGTTCTTC
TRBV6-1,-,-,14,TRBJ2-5,CASSRGRMEETQYF,TGTGCCAGCAGTAGGGGCAGAATGGAGGAGACCCAGTACTTC
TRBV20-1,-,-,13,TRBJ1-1,CSASREVRTEAFF,TGCAGTGCTTCCAGGGAGGTGCGCACTGAAGCTTTCTTT
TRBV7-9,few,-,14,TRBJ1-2,CASDRGPEGYGYTF,TGTGCCAGCGATCGAGGACCAGAAGGCTATGGCTACACCTTC
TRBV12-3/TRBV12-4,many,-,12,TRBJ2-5,CASSLRVETQYF,TGTGCCAGCAGTTTGCGGGTGGAGACCCAGTACTTC
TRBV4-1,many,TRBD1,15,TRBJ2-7,CASSTRTGAAYEQYF,TGCGCCAGCAGCACTCGGACAGGGGCGGCCTACGAGCAGTACTTC
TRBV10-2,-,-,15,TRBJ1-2,CASSDRGSWGDGYTF,TGCGCCAGCAGTGACAGGGGAAGCTGGGGGGATGGCTACACCTTC
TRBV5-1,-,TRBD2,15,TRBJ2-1,CASSNLAGGPSEQFF,TGCGCCAGCAGCAATCTAGCGGGAGGGCCAAGTGAGCAGTTCTTC
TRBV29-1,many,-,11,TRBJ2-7,CSVEEPGEQYF,TGCAGCGTTGAGGAACCCGGAGAGCAGTACTTC
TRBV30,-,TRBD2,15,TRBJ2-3,CAWSVASGFTDTQYF,TGTGCCTGGAGTGTGGCTAGCGGGTTCACAGATACGCAGTATTTT
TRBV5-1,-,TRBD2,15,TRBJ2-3,CASSLGGLPADTQYF,TGCGCCAGCAGCTTGGGGGGACTACCGGCAGATACGCAGTATTTT
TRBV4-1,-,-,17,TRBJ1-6,CASSQGTGSSYNSPLHF,TGCGCCAGCAGCCAAGGAACAGGGAGCTCCTATAATTCACCCCTCCACTTT
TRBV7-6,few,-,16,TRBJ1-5,CASSTLWSDSNQPQHF,TGTGCCAGCAGCACCCTATGGTCGGATAGCAATCAGCCCCAGCATTTT
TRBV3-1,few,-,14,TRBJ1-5,CASSQSGRNQPQHF,TGTGCCAGCAGCCAGTCGGGTAGGAATCAGCCCCAGCATTTT
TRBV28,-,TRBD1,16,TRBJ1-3,CASSLGDRIIGNTIYF,TGTGCCAGCAGTTTGGGGGACAGGATAATCGGAAACACCATATATTTT
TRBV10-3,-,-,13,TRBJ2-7,CAISDQAGYEQYF,TGTGCCATCAGTGACCAGGCAGGGTACGAGCAGTACTTC
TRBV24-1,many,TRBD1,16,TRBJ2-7,CATSEAQGQGVKEQYF,TGTGCCACCAGTGAAGCGCAAGGACAGGGGGTGAAAGAGCAGTACTTC
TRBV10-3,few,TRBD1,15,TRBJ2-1,CAISGRGQGRGEQFF,TGTGCCATCAGTGGACGAGGACAGGGGCGAGGTGAGCAGTTCTTC
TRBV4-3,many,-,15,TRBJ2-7,CASSQDGQGEDEQYF,TGCGCCAGCAGCCAAGATGGCCAGGGAGAGGACGAGCAGTACTTC
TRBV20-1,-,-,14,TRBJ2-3,CSARLGQYTDTQYF,TGCAGTGCTAGGCTTGGACAGTACACAGATACGCAGTATTTT
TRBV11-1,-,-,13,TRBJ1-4,CASSLWLNEKLFF,TGTGCCAGCAGCTTATGGCTCAATGAAAAACTGTTTTTT
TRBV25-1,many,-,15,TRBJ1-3,CASSAGSLRGNTIYF,TGTGCCAGCAGTGCTGGCTCCCTTCGCGGAAACACCATATATTTT
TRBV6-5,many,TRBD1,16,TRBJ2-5,CASSYSPGQGLETQYF,TGTGCCAGCAGTTACTCGCCGGGACAGGGGTTGGAGACCCAGTACTTC
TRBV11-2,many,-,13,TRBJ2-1,CASSLVSGYEQFF,TGTGCCAGCAGCTTAGTCTCAGGGTACGAGCAGTTCTTC
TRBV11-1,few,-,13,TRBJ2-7,CASSPNSMDEQYF,TGTGCCAGCAGTCCAAATAGTATGGACGAGCAGTACTTC
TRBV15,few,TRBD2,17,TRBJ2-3,CATSRDLTSGGSDTQYF,TGTGCCACCAGCAGAGATCTGACTAGCGGGGGTTCAGATACGCAGTATTTT
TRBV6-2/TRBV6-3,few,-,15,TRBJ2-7,CASSPAYRGTYEQYF,TGTGCCAGCAGTCCTGCGTATCGGGGGACATACGAGCAGTACTTC
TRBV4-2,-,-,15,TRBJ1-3,CASSQDRGAGNTIYF,TGTGCCAGCAGCCAAGATCGGGGGGCTGGAAACACCATATATTTT
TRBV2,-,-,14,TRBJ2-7,CASITGLKGYEQYF,TGTGCCAGCATAACAGGCCTTAAGGGGTACGAGCAGTACTTC
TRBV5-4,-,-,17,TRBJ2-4,CASSLGLSTQPKNIQYF,TGTGCCAGCAGCTTGGGGCTTTCGACTCAGCCCAAAAACATTCAGTACTTC
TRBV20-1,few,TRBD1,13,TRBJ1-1,CSARAQGYTEAFF,TGCAGTGCTAGGGCACAGGGGTACACTGAAGCTTTCTTT
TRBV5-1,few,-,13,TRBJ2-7,CASLTGGEYEQYF,TGCGCCAGCTTGACCGGGGGCGAATACGAGCAGTACTTC
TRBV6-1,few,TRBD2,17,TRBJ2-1,CASRPFPSGRNYNEQFF,TGTGCCAGCAGGCCCTTTCCTAGCGGGAGGAACTACAATGAGCAGTTCTTC
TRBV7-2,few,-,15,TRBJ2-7,CASSLAAIRTYEQYF,TGTGCCAGCAGCTTAGCTGCGATCCGAACCTACGAGCAGTACTTC
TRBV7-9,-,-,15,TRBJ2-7,CASSWARDGAYEQYF,TGTGCCAGCAGCTGGGCCCGGGACGGAGCCTACGAGCAGTACTTC
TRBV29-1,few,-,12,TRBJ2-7,CSVWTGRLGQYF,TGCAGCGTTTGGACTGGCCGTCTGGGGCAGTACTTC
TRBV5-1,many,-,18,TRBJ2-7,CASSLGPAAGTSSYEQYF,TGCGCCAGCAGCTTGGGTCCCGCGGCGGGAACTAGCTCCTACGAGCAGTACTTC
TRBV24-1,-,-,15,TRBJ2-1,CASQPGQGFYNEQFF,TGTGCCAGCCAACCGGGGCAGGGATTCTACAATGAGCAGTTCTTC
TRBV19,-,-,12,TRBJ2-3,CASGPHRDTQYF,TGTGCCAGCGGTCCCCACCGAGATACGCAGTATTTT
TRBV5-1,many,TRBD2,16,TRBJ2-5,CASSVGGAGVEETQYF,TGCGCCAGCAGCGTGGGGGGAGCGGGAGTCGAGGAGACCCAGTACTTC
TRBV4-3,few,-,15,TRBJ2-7,CASSQDPGESYEQYF,TGCGCCAGCAGCCAAGATCCGGGAGAATCCTACGAGCAGTACTTC
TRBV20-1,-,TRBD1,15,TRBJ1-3,CSARDDHRGGNTIYF,TGCAGTGCTAGAGATGACCACAGGGGAGGAAACACCATATATTTT
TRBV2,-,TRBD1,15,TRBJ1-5,CASSGTGDSNQPQHF,TGTGCCAGCAGCGGGACAGGGGATAGTAATCAGCCCCAGCATTTT
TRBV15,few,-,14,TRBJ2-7,CATSRDYVTYEQYF,TGTGCCACCAGCAGAGATTACGTCACCTACGAGCAGTACTTC
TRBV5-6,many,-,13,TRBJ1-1,CASSPRGITEAFF,TGTGCCAGCAGCCCCCGGGGGATCACTGAAGCTTTCTTT
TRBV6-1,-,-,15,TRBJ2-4,CASSEEGVRGDIQYF,TGTGCCAGCAGTGAAGAAGGGGTCCGGGGAGACATTCAGTACTTC
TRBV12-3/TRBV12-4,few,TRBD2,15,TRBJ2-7,CASSLPGGAMYEQYF,TGTGCCAGCAGTTTACCCGGGGGGGCTATGTACGAGCAGTACTTC
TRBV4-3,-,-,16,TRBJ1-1,CASSQATGVGNTEAFF,TGCGCCAGCAGCCAAGCTACGGGTGTCGGGAACACTGAAGCTTTCTTT
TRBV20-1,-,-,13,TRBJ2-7,CSAPGLAISEQYF,TGCAGTGCTCCGGGACTTGCAATCAGCGAGCAGTACTTC
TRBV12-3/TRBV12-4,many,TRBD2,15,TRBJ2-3,CASSLTSGGTDTQYF,TGTGCCAGCAGTTTAACTAGCGGGGGGACAGATACGCAGTATTTT